This is a list of T cell receptor beta chains from one sample in a study of blood T cell repertoires in COVID-19. Produced via immunoSEQ multiplex PCR; TCRdb's table is partial and in-frame only. The sample lists around 300,000 clones; roughly 88% were seen once. The sample consisted of peripheral blood. The receptors were gathered from a woman between 65 and 79 years old with acute or convalescent COVID-19. Both conserved end residues are part of each CDR3. D genes are given only for firm matches. Clone size is given for some rows only: seen once, a few or many times, or a class if the clone is expanded.

cdr3_nt,cdr3_aa,clone_size,v_call,d_call,j_call
TGTGCCATCAGTGTGGAGGGATACGGCTACACCTTC,CAISVEGYGYTF,.,TRBV10-3,.,TRBJ1-2
TGTGCCAGCAGCCGAGGGACAGACCTTTATTCACCCCTCCACTTT,CASSRGTDLYSPLHF,.,TRBV3-1/TRBV3-2,TRBD1,TRBJ1-6
TGTGCCACCAGTGACGGACAGTCAGAAGCTTTCTTT,CATSDGQSEAFF,.,TRBV24-1,.,TRBJ1-1
TGTGCCTGGAGTGTACCGGCAGGGTTTATCACTGAAGCTTTCTTT,CAWSVPAGFITEAFF,.,TRBV30,.,TRBJ1-1
TGTGCCAGCAGTCTAGGGGTCGAGCAGTACTTC,CASSLGVEQYF,.,TRBV2,.,TRBJ2-7
TGTGCCAGCAGCCCCCGGACAGGGTCCCTTTCACCCCTCCACTTT,CASSPRTGSLSPLHF,.,TRBV7-6,TRBD1,TRBJ1-6
TGTGCCAGCAGCCAAGGATTAGCGGGGTCCTACGAGCAGTACTTC,CASSQGLAGSYEQYF,.,TRBV3-1/TRBV3-2,TRBD2,TRBJ2-7
TGTGCCAGCAGCTTACAGGGACTCCCTCAGCCCCAGCATTTT,CASSLQGLPQPQHF,.,TRBV7-9,.,TRBJ1-5
TGTGCCAGTACCCCTCGGTGGGAGGGGCGCAGACTCAATGAGCAGTTCTTC,CASTPRWEGRRLNEQFF,.,TRBV19,TRBD2,TRBJ2-1
TGTGCCAGCAGTTACTCGATAGACCTGACAGGGGGAGCTTTCTTT,CASSYSIDLTGGAFF,.,TRBV6-5,TRBD1,TRBJ1-1
TGCGCCAGCAGCTTGGATCCGCGGGAAAAACTGTTTTTT,CASSLDPREKLFF,.,TRBV5-1,.,TRBJ1-4
TGCGCCAGCAGCTTGGTAGCGGGGACCTACAATGAGCAGTTCTTC,CASSLVAGTYNEQFF,.,TRBV5-1,TRBD2,TRBJ2-1
TGTGCCAGCAGCAAAGGGTCGGACAGACCCTACGAGCAGTACTTC,CASSKGSDRPYEQYF,.,TRBV21-1,.,TRBJ2-7
TGTGCCAGCAGCCAACTTAGACCGGGACACAACACAGATACGCAGTATTTT,CASSQLRPGHNTDTQYF,.,TRBV3-1/TRBV3-2,.,TRBJ2-3
TGTGCCAGCAGCGGAGGGACAGGGGACATCTTT,CASSGGTGDIF,.,TRBV2,TRBD1,TRBJ1-1
TGCGCCAGCAGCTTGGTAACAGGCACAGATACGCAGTATTTT,CASSLVTGTDTQYF,.,TRBV5-1,.,TRBJ2-3
TGTGCCACCAGCAGGACCCTAGCTGGGCCTAACTATGGCTACACCTTC,CATSRTLAGPNYGYTF,.,TRBV15,.,TRBJ1-2
TGTGCCAGCAGTCCACTAGGATCCACCGGGGAGCTGTTTTTT,CASSPLGSTGELFF,.,TRBV2,.,TRBJ2-2
TGTGCCTGGAGTTATAAGGGGGCCGGTAATGAAAAACTGTTTTTT,CAWSYKGAGNEKLFF,.,TRBV30,TRBD1,TRBJ1-4
TGCGCCAGCAGCTTGGAGGGGGCCGGTGGCTACACCTTC,CASSLEGAGGYTF,.,TRBV5-1,TRBD1,TRBJ1-2
TGTGCCAGCAGCCCAAAGACAGGGGGGAACACTGAAGCTTTCTTT,CASSPKTGGNTEAFF,.,TRBV7-8,TRBD1,TRBJ1-1
TGTGCCAGCAGCCGCACAGGGCCGGGCGGCTACACCTTC,CASSRTGPGGYTF,.,TRBV7-9,.,TRBJ1-2
TGTGCCAGTAGTATGGGGGGAGGGAGGACTGAAGCTTTCTTT,CASSMGGGRTEAFF,once,TRBV19,.,TRBJ1-1
TGCAGCGTTCCAGAGGCTTATGGCTACACCTTC,CSVPEAYGYTF,.,TRBV29-1,.,TRBJ1-2
TGTGCCAGCAGCTTAGGGGGTAACTACGAGCAGTACTTC,CASSLGGNYEQYF,once,TRBV5-6,.,TRBJ2-7
TGTGCCAGCAGTTTATCGGCCCAGGTTAGGGGCGGCTACACCTTC,CASSLSAQVRGGYTF,.,TRBV27,.,TRBJ1-2
TGTGCCAGCTCACCAGGCGGGAAACTAGCGGGACTCGAGCAGTACTTC,CASSPGGKLAGLEQYF,.,TRBV18,TRBD2,TRBJ2-7
TGTGCCAGCAGTTCCCACCAGGGGGGAGGCAATCAGCCCCAGCATTTT,CASSSHQGGGNQPQHF,.,TRBV6-5,TRBD1,TRBJ1-5
TGCAGCGTTGTCTGGTTGCAGGGCTTCCAAGAGACCCAGTACTTC,CSVVWLQGFQETQYF,.,TRBV29-1,.,TRBJ2-5